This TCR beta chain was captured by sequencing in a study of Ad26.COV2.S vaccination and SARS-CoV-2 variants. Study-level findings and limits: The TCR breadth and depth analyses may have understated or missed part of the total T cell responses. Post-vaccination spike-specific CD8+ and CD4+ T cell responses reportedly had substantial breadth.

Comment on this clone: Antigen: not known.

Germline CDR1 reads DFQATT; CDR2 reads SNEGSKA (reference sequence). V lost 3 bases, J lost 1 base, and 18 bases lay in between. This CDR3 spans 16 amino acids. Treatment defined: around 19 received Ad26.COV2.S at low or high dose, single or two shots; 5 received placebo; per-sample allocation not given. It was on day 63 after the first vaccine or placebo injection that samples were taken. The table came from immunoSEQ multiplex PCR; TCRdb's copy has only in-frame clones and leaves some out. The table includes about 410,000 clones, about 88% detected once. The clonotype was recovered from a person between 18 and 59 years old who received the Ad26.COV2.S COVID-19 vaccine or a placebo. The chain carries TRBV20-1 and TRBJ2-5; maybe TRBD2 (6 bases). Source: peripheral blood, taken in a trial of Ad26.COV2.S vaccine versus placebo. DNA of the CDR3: TGCAGTGCTAGTTTTTACGGGAGAAGCATCCAAGAGACCCAGTACTTC. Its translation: CSASFYGRSIQETQYF.